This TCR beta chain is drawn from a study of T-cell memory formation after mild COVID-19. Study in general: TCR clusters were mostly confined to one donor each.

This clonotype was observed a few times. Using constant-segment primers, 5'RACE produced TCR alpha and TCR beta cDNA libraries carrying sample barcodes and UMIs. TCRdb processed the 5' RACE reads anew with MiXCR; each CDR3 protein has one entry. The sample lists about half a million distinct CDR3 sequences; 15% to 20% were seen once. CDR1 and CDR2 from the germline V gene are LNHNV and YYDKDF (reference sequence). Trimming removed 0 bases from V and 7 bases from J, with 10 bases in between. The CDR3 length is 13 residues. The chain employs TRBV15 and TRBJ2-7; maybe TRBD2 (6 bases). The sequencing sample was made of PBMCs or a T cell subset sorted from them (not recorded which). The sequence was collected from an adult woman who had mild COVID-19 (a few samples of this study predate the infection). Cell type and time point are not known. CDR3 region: CATSRDLGGEQYF. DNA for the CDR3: TGTGCCACCAGCAGAGATTTGGGGGGAGAGCAGTACTTC.